The 3 T cell receptor beta chains below all came from one sample that was sequenced in a study of shared clonotypes between healthy human individuals. Sequenced by immunoSEQ multiplex PCR; TCRdb stores in-frame clones only, minus some. The sample includes about 500,000 clones, roughly four fifths seen only once; the top ten take around 13%. Material for sequencing was PBMCs. Every receptor here comes from a woman aged 40 to 50 in good health. Some clones in this sample may be carry-over from other donors' samples.

The chain is built from TRBV29-1 and TRBJ1-4, with D hard to call. Germline assignment: CDR1 SQVTM and CDR2 ANQGSEA. The CDR3 has 10 amino acids. Between the trimmed V and J ends, which lost 4 bases and 6 bases, there was a span of 3 bases. The CDR3 here is CSVGDEKLFF. The CDR3 coding sequence is TGCAGCGTTGGAGATGAAAAACTGTTTTTT.

This clone was found many times. The same CDR3 can be traced to other DNA sequences in this sample. CDR3 loop: CASSPGTGELFF. The CDR3 DNA reads as TGTGCCAGCTCACCAGGAACCGGGGAGCTGTTTTTT. The J gene is TRBJ2-2, the V gene TRBV18, with no clear D. The CDR3 is 12 amino acids. Trimming removed 2 bases at V and 5 bases at J, with 3 bases between. Per the germline V gene, CDR1 is KGHSH and CDR2 is LQKENI. Complete variable domain (other parts from reference TRBV18 and TRBJ2-2): NAGVMQNPRHLVRRRGQEARLRCSPMKGHSHVYWYRQLPEEGLKFMVYLQKENIIDESGMPKERFSAEFPKEGPSILRIQQVVRGDSAAYFCASSPGTGELFFGEGSRLTVL.

The V gene is TRBV5-6, the J gene TRBJ2-5; a possible D gene is TRBD2 (7 bases). Germline lookup yields CDR1 SGHDT and CDR2 YYEEEE. V was cut by 2 bases and J by 5 bases, with 19 bases left in between. The CDR3 contains 16 residues. CDR3 sequence reads: CASSFGGGTRMETQYF. The CDR3 DNA sequence: TGTGCCAGCAGCTTCGGCGGGGGCACCCGGATGGAGACCCAGTACTTC.